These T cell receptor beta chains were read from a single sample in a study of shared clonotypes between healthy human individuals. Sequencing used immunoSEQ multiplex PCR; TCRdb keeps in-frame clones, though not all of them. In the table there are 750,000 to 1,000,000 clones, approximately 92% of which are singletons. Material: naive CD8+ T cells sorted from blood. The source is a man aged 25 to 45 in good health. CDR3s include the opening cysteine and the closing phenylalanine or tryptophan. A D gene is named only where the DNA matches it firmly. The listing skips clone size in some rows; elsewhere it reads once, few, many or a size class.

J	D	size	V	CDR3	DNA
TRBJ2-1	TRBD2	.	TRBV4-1	CASSQDPGLANYNEQFF	TGCGCCAGCAGCCAGGACCCGGGACTAGCGAACTACAATGAGCAGTTCTTC
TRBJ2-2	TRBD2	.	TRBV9	CASSPTSGSWGTGELFF	TGTGCCAGCAGCCCGACTAGCGGGAGTTGGGGCACCGGGGAGCTGTTTTTT
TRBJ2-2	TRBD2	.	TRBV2	CASSEGAGVTGELFF	TGTGCCAGCAGTGAAGGAGCGGGAGTCACCGGGGAGCTGTTTTTT
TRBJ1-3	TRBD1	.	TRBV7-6	CASSNSPWGTANSGNTIYF	TGTGCCAGCAGCAACTCCCCCTGGGGGACAGCAAACTCTGGAAACACCATATATTTT
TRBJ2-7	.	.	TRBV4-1	CASSPLWAASYEQYF	TGCGCCAGCAGCCCCCTTTGGGCCGCCTCCTACGAGCAGTACTTC
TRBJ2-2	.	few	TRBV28	CASSPLEGHRELFF	TGTGCCAGCAGTCCTCTTGAAGGGCATCGGGAGCTGTTTTTT
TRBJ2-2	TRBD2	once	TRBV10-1	CASSPGRLGGPNTGELFF	TGCGCCAGCAGCCCCGGTCGTTTGGGAGGGCCAAACACCGGGGAGCTGTTTTTT
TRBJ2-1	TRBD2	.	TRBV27	CASSVGGNEQFF	TGTGCCAGCAGCGTCGGGGGGAATGAGCAGTTCTTC
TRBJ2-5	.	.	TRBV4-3	CASSQENEETQYF	TGCGCCAGCAGCCAAGAGAACGAAGAGACCCAGTACTTC
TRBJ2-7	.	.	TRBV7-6	CASSLVGNSYEQYF	TGTGCCAGCAGCTTAGTAGGGAACTCCTACGAGCAGTACTTC
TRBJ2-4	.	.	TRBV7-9	CASSFPSGKNIQYF	TGTGCCAGCAGCTTTCCGAGTGGCAAAAACATTCAGTACTTC
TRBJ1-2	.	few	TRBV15	CASADSYGYTF	TGTGCCTCCGCCGACAGCTATGGCTACACCTTC
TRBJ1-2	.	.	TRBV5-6	CASSSDTEGYGYTF	TGTGCCAGCAGTTCTGACACCGAGGGCTATGGCTACACCTTC
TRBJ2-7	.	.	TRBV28	CASSTGNSYEQYF	TGTGCCAGCAGCACAGGGAACTCCTACGAGCAGTACTTC
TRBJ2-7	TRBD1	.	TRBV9	CASSVGGQGYEQYF	TGTGCCAGCAGCGTCGGAGGACAGGGCTACGAGCAGTACTTC
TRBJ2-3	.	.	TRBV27	CASSLSRSTDTQYF	TGTGCCAGCAGTTTATCCCGTAGCACAGATACGCAGTATTTT
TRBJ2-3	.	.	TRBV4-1	CASSPPGRSTDTQYF	TGCGCCAGCAGCCCGCCCGGACGGTCCACAGATACGCAGTATTTT
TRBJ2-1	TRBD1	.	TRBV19	CASSINRGPGYEQFF	TGTGCCAGTAGTATAAACAGGGGGCCCGGCTATGAGCAGTTCTTC
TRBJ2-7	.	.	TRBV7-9	CASSASEVYEQYF	TGTGCCAGCAGCGCTAGCGAGGTCTACGAGCAGTACTTC
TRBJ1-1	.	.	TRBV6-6	CASGGTEAFF	TGTGCCAGCGGGGGAACTGAAGCTTTCTTT
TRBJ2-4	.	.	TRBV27	CASSSGTKNIQYF	TGTGCCAGCAGCTCCGGGACCAAAAACATTCAGTACTTC
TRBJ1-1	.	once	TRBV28	CASSWVNTEAFF	TGTGCCAGCAGCTGGGTGAACACTGAAGCTTTCTTT
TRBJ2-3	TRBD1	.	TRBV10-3	CAISLTEGQTSTDTQYF	TGTGCCATCAGTCTGACAGAGGGACAGACGAGCACAGATACGCAGTATTTT
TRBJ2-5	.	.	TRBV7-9	CASSLAGEAAKAQYF	TGTGCCAGCAGCTTAGCCGGCGAAGCGGCCAAGGCCCAGTACTTC
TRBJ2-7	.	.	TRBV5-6	CASSLLPDVSYEQYF	TGTGCCAGCAGCTTACTTCCGGACGTCTCCTACGAGCAGTACTTC
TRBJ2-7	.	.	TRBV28	CASSELPGVTTPSSYEQYF	TGTGCCAGCAGTGAACTACCGGGAGTTACCACCCCGAGCTCCTACGAGCAGTACTTC
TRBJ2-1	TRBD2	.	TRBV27	CASSTIAGGLYNEQFF	TGTGCCAGCAGTACAATAGCGGGAGGGCTCTACAATGAGCAGTTCTTC
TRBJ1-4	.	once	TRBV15	CATSSEGRRIFNEKLFF	TGTGCCACCAGCAGCGAGGGACGGCGGATCTTCAATGAAAAACTGTTTTTT
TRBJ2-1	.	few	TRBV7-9	CASSSTGPYNEQFF	TGTGCCAGCAGCTCGACGGGGCCTTACAATGAGCAGTTCTTC
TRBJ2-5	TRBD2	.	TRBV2	CASPGTKETQYF	TGTGCCAGTCCCGGGACTAAAGAGACCCAGTACTTC
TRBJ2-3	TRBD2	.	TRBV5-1	CASSLVSSGRSTDTQYF	TGCGCCAGCAGCTTGGTCTCTAGCGGGAGGAGCACAGATACGCAGTATTTT
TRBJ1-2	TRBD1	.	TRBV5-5	CASSATRNPGQGNYGYTF	TGTGCCAGCAGCGCTACACGAAATCCGGGACAGGGAAACTATGGCTACACCTTC
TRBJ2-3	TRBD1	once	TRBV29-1	CSVEGQTDTQYF	TGCAGCGTTGAGGGACAGACTGATACGCAGTATTTT
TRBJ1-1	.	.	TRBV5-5	CASSLDLSTEAFF	TGTGCCAGCAGCTTGGATTTGAGCACTGAAGCTTTCTTT
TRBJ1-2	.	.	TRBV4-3	CASSQGSSGTAYGYTF	TGCGCCAGCAGCCAAGGTTCCTCGGGGACCGCTTATGGCTACACCTTC
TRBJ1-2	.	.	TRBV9	CASSPRDTF	TGTGCCAGCAGCCCCCGTGACACCTTC
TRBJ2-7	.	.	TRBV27	CASSNPAAPSYEQYF	TGTGCCAGCAGCAACCCGGCGGCGCCGTCCTACGAGCAGTACTTC
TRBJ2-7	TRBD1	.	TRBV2	CASSDPGQVNYEQYF	TGTGCCAGCAGTGACCCGGGACAGGTAAACTACGAGCAGTACTTC
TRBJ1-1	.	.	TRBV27	CASSPGIRNTEAFF	TGTGCCAGCAGTCCCGGGATCCGTAACACTGAAGCTTTCTTT
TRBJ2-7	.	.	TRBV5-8	CASSLQREQYF	TGTGCCAGCAGCCTCCAGCGGGAGCAGTACTTC
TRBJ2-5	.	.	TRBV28	CATSKRALETQYF	TGTGCCACCAGTAAGCGGGCACTTGAGACCCAGTACTTC
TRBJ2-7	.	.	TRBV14	CASSQDEGLSQYEQYF	TGTGCCAGCAGCCAAGATGAGGGGCTAAGCCAGTACGAGCAGTACTTC
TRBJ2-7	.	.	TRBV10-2	CASSDIFYEQYF	TGCGCCAGCAGTGACATCTTCTACGAGCAGTACTTC
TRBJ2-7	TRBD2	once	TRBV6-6	CASSYSLLAGEVEQYF	TGTGCCAGCAGTTACTCGTTACTAGCGGGAGAAGTCGAGCAGTACTTC
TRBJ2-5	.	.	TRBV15	CATSRDRASSETQYF	TGTGCCACCAGCAGAGATCGGGCTAGCTCAGAGACCCAGTACTTC
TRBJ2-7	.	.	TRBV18	CASSHEDYEQYF	TGTGCCAGCTCACACGAGGACTACGAGCAGTACTTC
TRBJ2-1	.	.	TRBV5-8	CASSLAFQRYEQFF	TGTGCCAGCAGCTTGGCCTTTCAGCGGTATGAGCAGTTCTTC
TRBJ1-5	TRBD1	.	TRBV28	CASSLPGQGMSKPQHF	TGTGCCAGCAGTTTACCGGGACAGGGAATGAGTAAGCCCCAGCATTTT
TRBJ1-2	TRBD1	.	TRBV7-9	CASSRTGSEYGYTF	TGTGCCAGCAGCCGGACAGGGAGTGAGTATGGCTACACCTTC
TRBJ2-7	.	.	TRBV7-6	CASSVSGSGEQYF	TGTGCCAGCAGCGTCAGTGGTTCTGGCGAGCAGTACTTC